Listed below are T cell receptor beta chains from one sample, sequenced in a study of blood T cell dynamics during melanoma immunotherapy. The repertoire was sequenced with immunoSEQ multiplex PCR; TCRdb's copy has only in-frame clones and lacks some. Among about 12,000 clones listed, roughly 90% were seen once. The sequences come from blood, collected from a patient treated with checkpoint blockade. The receptors were gathered from a human donor with melanoma. Each CDR3 is given with its conserved first and last residue. A D gene is named only where the DNA matches it firmly. Size tells how often a clone was seen (once, few, many) or the class of an expanded clone, and some rows leave it out.

D | J | size | V | DNA | CDR3
TRBD1 | TRBJ2-7 | NA | TRBV5-1 | TGCGCCAGCAGCTTGCTCGGACAGGTCGGCGAGCAGTACTTC | CASSLLGQVGEQYF
NA | TRBJ2-3 | NA | TRBV4-1 | TGCGCCAGCAGCCAACAAAGAGTAGGGTCGGCAGATACGCAGTATTTT | CASSQQRVGSADTQYF
TRBD2 | TRBJ2-1 | NA | TRBV25-1 | TGTGCCAGCAGTGAAGGCGGGACTAGCGGGGTCTGGGGTGAGCAGTTCTTC | CASSEGGTSGVWGEQFF
NA | TRBJ2-7 | NA | TRBV7-6 | TGTGCCAGCAGCGGCGCTCGCGTGTACGAGCAGTACTTC | CASSGARVYEQYF
TRBD1 | TRBJ1-5 | NA | TRBV5-3 | TGTGCCAGACGCGGGGACAGGGTGGGTGATCAGCCCCAGCATTTT | CARRGDRVGDQPQHF
NA | TRBJ2-1 | NA | TRBV10-3 | TGTGCCATCAGACCTGGACAGAACTCCTACAATGAGCAGTTCTTC | CAIRPGQNSYNEQFF
NA | TRBJ2-2 | once | TRBV4-1 | TGCGCCAGCAGCCAAGTGGCAGTGATGAACACCGGGGAGCTGTTTTTT | CASSQVAVMNTGELFF
NA | TRBJ2-7 | NA | TRBV6-1 | TGTGCCAGCAGTGAAAATGGCCTGCGATACTCCTACGAGCAGTACTTC | CASSENGLRYSYEQYF
NA | TRBJ1-1 | NA | TRBV18 | TGTGCCAGCTCACCTTCAGGGAGCACTGAAGCTTTCTTT | CASSPSGSTEAFF
NA | TRBJ1-2 | NA | TRBV5-1 | TGCGCCAGCAGCGCGGGGACGGTTCTCTGGGGCTACACCTTC | CASSAGTVLWGYTF
NA | TRBJ2-5 | NA | TRBV11-2 | TGTGCCAGCAGCTTAGAATCAGGGGCGGCGGAGACCCAGTACTTC | CASSLESGAAETQYF
TRBD1 | TRBJ1-2 | NA | TRBV27 | TGTGCCAGCAGAGGGGACAGGGCTAACTATGGCTACACCTTC | CASRGDRANYGYTF
TRBD1 | TRBJ1-3 | NA | TRBV7-2 | TGTGCCAGCAAAGCCCCAGGGGGCAGTGGAAACACCATATATTTT | CASKAPGGSGNTIYF
NA | TRBJ1-1 | NA | TRBV6-5 | TGTGCCAGCAGTTACTCGATCGAATACACTGAAGCTTTCTTT | CASSYSIEYTEAFF
NA | TRBJ2-1 | NA | TRBV4-1 | TGCGCCAGCAGCCAAGATGGGGGGATTAGCTCCTACAATGAGCAGTTCTTC | CASSQDGGISSYNEQFF
TRBD1 | TRBJ2-2 | NA | TRBV4-1 | TGCGCCAGCAGCCAAAGGGGGCCCGGGGAGCTGTTTTTT | CASSQRGPGELFF
NA | TRBJ2-1 | NA | TRBV4-1 | TGCGCCAGCAGCCAAGGGAGGGATGATTCTTACAATGAGCAGTTCTTC | CASSQGRDDSYNEQFF
TRBD1 | TRBJ2-3 | once | TRBV5-6 | TGTGCCAGCAGCTTAGGGGGACAGAACACAGATACGCAGTATTTT | CASSLGGQNTDTQYF
TRBD1 | TRBJ1-1 | NA | TRBV11-2 | TGTGCCAGCAGCGCTACCGGGACAGGAAGGACTGAAGCTTTCTTT | CASSATGTGRTEAFF
NA | TRBJ1-5 | NA | TRBV6-1 | TGTGCCAGCAGTGTTGTTTCGCGATATAGCAATCAGCCCCAGCATTTT | CASSVVSRYSNQPQHF
NA | TRBJ2-7 | NA | TRBV19 | TGTGCCAGTAGTGGGTCGACGCCATACGAGCAGTACTTC | CASSGSTPYEQYF
NA | TRBJ2-5 | NA | TRBV7-7 | TGTGCCAGCAGCTTTACCGGACAGAACCAAGAGACCCAGTACTTC | CASSFTGQNQETQYF
NA | TRBJ2-7 | medium-sized | TRBV7-9 | TGTGCCAGCAGCTTAGCGAGACACTTGGAGCAGTACTTC | CASSLARHLEQYF
TRBD2 | TRBJ2-1 | large | TRBV15 | TGTGCCACCCACACTAGCGGGGGGTTCGATGAGCAGTTCTTC | CATHTSGGFDEQFF
TRBD1 | TRBJ1-1 | once | TRBV18 | TGTGCCAGCTCACCACCGTCAGGGGGCAACGGTGAAGCTTTCTTT | CASSPPSGGNGEAFF
TRBD2 | TRBJ2-1 | NA | TRBV9 | TGTGCCAGCAGCTCCATAGCGGGAGGATCTTACAATGAGCAGTTCTTC | CASSSIAGGSYNEQFF
TRBD1 | TRBJ2-1 | NA | TRBV7-3 | TGTGCCAGCAGCTCGACAGGGGGGATTGGGAATGAGCAGTTCTTC | CASSSTGGIGNEQFF
TRBD2 | TRBJ2-2 | NA | TRBV10-1 | TGCGCCAGCAGTGAGGGTAGCGGGACCACCGGGGAGCTGTTTTTT | CASSEGSGTTGELFF
NA | TRBJ1-2 | NA | TRBV15 | TGTGCCACCAGCGGGTGTGGAAAGACCTATGGCTACACCTTC | CATSGCGKTYGYTF
NA | TRBJ1-6 | NA | TRBV10-3 | TGTGCCATCAGTGAGTTCTTTCAGGGTCTTAATTCACCCCTCCACTTT | CAISEFFQGLNSPLHF
TRBD1 | TRBJ1-2 | NA | TRBV2 | TGTGCCAGCAGACAGGGGGCTAACTATGGCTACACCTTC | CASRQGANYGYTF
NA | TRBJ1-2 | NA | TRBV30 | TGTGCCTGGAGCGCGGGGGGGCTTAGAGGCTACACCTTC | CAWSAGGLRGYTF
TRBD1 | TRBJ2-7 | NA | TRBV7-9 | TGTGCCAGCAGTCCGGGACAGACCTACGAGCAGTACTTC | CASSPGQTYEQYF
NA | TRBJ1-2 | NA | TRBV11-2 | TGTGCCAGCAGCTTAGAGTCGTGGGGAGGAAAAGCTAACTATGGCTACACCTTC | CASSLESWGGKANYGYTF
TRBD1 | TRBJ1-1 | NA | TRBV5-6 | TGTGCCAGCAGCTTCGACAGGGGAAGGGGGACTGAAGCTTTCTTT | CASSFDRGRGTEAFF
NA | TRBJ2-2 | NA | TRBV5-6 | TGTGCCAGCAGCTTGCGCGTTAACACCGGGGAGCTGTTTTTT | CASSLRVNTGELFF
TRBD1 | TRBJ1-5 | few | TRBV2 | TGTGCCAGCAGAGACCTAACAGGGGGCTCTCAGCCCCAGCATTTT | CASRDLTGGSQPQHF
NA | TRBJ2-6 | NA | TRBV5-6 | TGTGCCAGCAGCTTATATGTAGGCAGGGCCGGCTCTGGGGCCAACGTCCTGACTTTC | CASSLYVGRAGSGANVLTF
TRBD1 | TRBJ1-2 | NA | TRBV11-2 | TGTGCCAGCAGCTTTACAGGGGGAGGGGGCTACACCTTC | CASSFTGGGGYTF
TRBD2 | TRBJ2-1 | NA | TRBV5-1 | TGCGCCAGCAGCTCCGGACTAGCTGTTGAGCAGTTCTTC | CASSSGLAVEQFF
TRBD1 | TRBJ1-6 | NA | TRBV19 | TGTGCCAGTAGTATAACGGCAGGGGGTTACCCCCTCCACTTT | CASSITAGGYPLHF
TRBD1 | TRBJ2-1 | NA | TRBV5-8 | TGTGCCAGCAGCTTGAGTGGGACAGGGTTCAATGAGCAGTTCTTC | CASSLSGTGFNEQFF
NA | TRBJ1-4 | NA | TRBV19 | TGTGCCAGTAGTATATTACTGAGTACTAATGAAAAACTGTTTTTT | CASSILLSTNEKLFF
TRBD2 | TRBJ2-1 | NA | TRBV5-1 | TGCGCCAGCAGCTTACCCTTTACTAGCGGGGGATACAATGAGCAGTTCTTC | CASSLPFTSGGYNEQFF